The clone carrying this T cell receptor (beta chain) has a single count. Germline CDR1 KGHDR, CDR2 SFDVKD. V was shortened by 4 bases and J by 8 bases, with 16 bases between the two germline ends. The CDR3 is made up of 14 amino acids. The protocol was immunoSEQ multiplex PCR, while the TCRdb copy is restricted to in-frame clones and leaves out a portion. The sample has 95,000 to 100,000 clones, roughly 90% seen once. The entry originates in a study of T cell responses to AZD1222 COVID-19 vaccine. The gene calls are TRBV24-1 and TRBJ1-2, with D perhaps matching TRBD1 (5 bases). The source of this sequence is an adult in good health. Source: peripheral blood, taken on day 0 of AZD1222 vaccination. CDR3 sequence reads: CATSDPGTFGGYTF. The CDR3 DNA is TGTGCCACCAGTGACCCTGGGACCTTTGGGGGCTACACCTTC.